The 30 T cell receptor beta chains reported below all come from one sample, sequenced in a study of blood T cells in healthy people across ages. With a J-beta primer mix and a sample-barcoded 5' primer, a second PCR ran about 6 to 11 cycles. From the 5' RACE reads, TCRdb called clonotypes with MiXCR, one entry per CDR3 protein. This table has fewer than 1 million distinct CDR3 sequences, 40% to 50% appearing once. Sequenced input: blood. The receptor source for this set is a man in his sixties in good health.

The V gene is TRBV4-3, the J gene TRBJ2-7, with D tentatively TRBD1 (5 bases). The CDR3 is made up of 16 amino acids. The V end was cut by 1 base, the J end by 0 bases, with 13 bases between. CDR1 is LGHNA, CDR2 YSLEER, per germline. The CDR3 DNA sequence: TGCGCCAGCAGCCAAGGGGCAGGGCCGAGCTCCTACGAGCAGTACTTC. It specifies CASSQGAGPSSYEQYF.

A remark on this clonotype: A much larger clone lies a single base off, so this may be a read error. V gene TRBV14 combines with J gene TRBJ1-6; unclear D gene. V was trimmed by 2 bases and J by 18 bases, leaving 23 bases between them. Germline V CDR1 and CDR2: SGHDN, FVKESK. The CDR3 has 15 amino acids. CDR3: CASSQPPTWTSTPHF. For the CDR3, the DNA is TGTGCCAGCAGCCAACCTCCGACGTGGACCAGTACCCCCCACTTT.

The chain carries TRBV20-1 and TRBJ2-7; 9 bases align to TRBD2. With the DNA end fitting TRBJ2-5 better, the J assignment may be wrong. Germline values: CDR1 DFQATT, CDR2 SNEGSKA (reference sequence). The CDR3 extends over 15 amino acids. CDR3 in amino acids: CSAGRWLAGIETQYF. The CDR3 coding sequence is TGCAGTGCTGGGAGATGGCTAGCGGGGATTGAGACCCAGTACTTC.

This chain connects TRBV15 to TRBJ2-7; D not certain. Per the germline V gene, CDR1 is LNHNV and CDR2 is YYDKDF (reference sequence). Trimming stripped 1 base from V and 0 bases from J, with 10 bases between. CDR3 length: 15 residues. The CDR3 nucleotides read TGTGCCACCAGCAGAGGTTCGGGTAGCTCCTACGAGCAGTACTTC. Translating gives CATSRGSGSSYEQYF.

The V gene is TRBV29-1, the J gene TRBJ2-3; 8 bases line up with TRBD2. Germline V gene lookup returns CDR1 SQVTM and CDR2 ANQGSEA. The CDR3 has 11 amino acids. The ends lost 8 bases at V and 12 bases at J; junction bases unmatched: 10. For the CDR3, the DNA is TGCAGCCCCATCAGAGGGACTAGTCAGTATTTT. This gives the protein CSPIRGTSQYF.

The CDR3 region is CASSYRIEHNSPLHF. The CDR3 coding sequence is TGTGCCAGCAGTTACCGTATAGAGCATAATTCACCCCTCCACTTT. The chain joins TRBV6-5 to TRBJ1-6; D remains unclear. The CDR3 length is 15 residues. CDR1 and CDR2 (germline): MNHEY, SVGAGI. V dropped 2 bases and J dropped 5 bases, with 10 bases sitting between them.

This clonotype has a handful of counts. J is TRBJ2-4 and V is TRBV20-1; 8 nucleotides align to TRBD1. The CDR3 has 11 residues. The trim removed 3 bases at V and 13 bases at J, leaving 5 bases unmatched. CDR1 is DFQATT, CDR2 SNEGSKA, per germline (reference sequence). In nucleotides, the CDR3 is TGCAGTGCTAGGACAGGGGTCGCGCAGTACTTC. This translates into CSARTGVAQYF.

The chain is built from TRBV4-3 and TRBJ1-1; 9 bases map to TRBD1. The CDR3 has 16 amino acids. V lost 4 bases and J lost 0; bases outside the gene matches: 6. The V gene's germline CDR1 is LGHNA and CDR2 YSLEER. The CDR3 nucleotides read TGCGCCAGCAGCCCGGGGACAGGGACATTGAACACTGAAGCTTTCTTT. This translates into CASSPGTGTLNTEAFF.

The sample holds a few counts of this clonotype. The chain combines TRBV24-1 with TRBJ2-3; 10 bases align to TRBD2. Trimming at V came to 1 base and at J to 6 bases, leaving 9 bases not matched to a gene. The length of the CDR3 is 17 residues. CDR1 KGHDR and CDR2 SFDVKD come from the germline V gene. The CDR3 DNA follows: TGTGCCACCAGTGATTTAGAGCGGGGGGGCCGGTCGGATACGCAGTATTTT. Its translation: CATSDLERGGRSDTQYF.

This clonotype showed up many times. The chain uses TRBV29-1 and TRBJ2-7, with a weak D call TRBD2 (5 bases). Germline assignment: CDR1 SQVTM and CDR2 ANQGSEA. The CDR3 consists of 11 residues. The CDR3 region has the DNA TGCGCGGTCGGGGAAGCCAACGAGCAGTACTTC. Amino acid sequence: CAVGEANEQYF.

The chain links TRBV6-2 or TRBV6-3 to TRBJ2-3, with D maybe TRBD2 (5 bases). The germline V and J ends were trimmed by 3 bases and 5 bases, with 15 bases remaining between them. From germline, CDR1 is MNHEY and CDR2 SVGEGT. This CDR3 comprises 15 residues. This CDR3 is CASSYNPHSGDTQYF. CDR3 sequence (DNA): TGTGCCAGCAGTTATAATCCCCACAGCGGAGATACGCAGTATTTT.

The chain links TRBV9 to TRBJ2-1; 10 nucleotides line up with TRBD2. CDR3 size: 15 residues. Germline V CDR1 and CDR2: SGDLS, YYNGEE. The V gene end was trimmed by 2 bases and the J gene end by 9 bases; junction bases not matched to a gene: 8. The CDR3 DNA is TGTGCCAGCAGCGTCGCCAGCGGGGGGGGTAGTGAGCAGTTCTTC. Translated, it gives CASSVASGGGSEQFF.

The V and J genes are TRBV6-2 or TRBV6-3 and TRBJ2-6; the match to TRBD1 covers 7 bases. The CDR3 spans 19 residues. Germline V gene sequence: CDR1 MNHEY, CDR2 SVGEGT. Trimming cost V 2 bases and J 0 bases; bases outside gene matches: 10. The DNA of the CDR3 is TGTGCCAGCAGTTACGTTAGGGACAGAGGCTTCTCTGGGGCCAACGTCCTGACTTTC. As protein: CASSYVRDRGFSGANVLTF.

This chain uses TRBV15 with TRBJ1-6, with D unclear. V was pared by 3 bases and J by 0 bases, with 15 bases between. This CDR3 spans 18 amino acids. Germline V lookup: CDR1 LNHNV, CDR2 YYDKDF (reference sequence). CDR3 residues: CATSRRPDTSSYNSPLHF. CDR3 sequence (DNA): TGTGCCACCAGCAGGCGACCCGACACGAGCTCCTATAATTCACCCCTCCACTTT.

The CDR3 sequence is CSVGGDRKNIQYF. The CDR3 region has the DNA TGCAGCGTTGGCGGGGACAGAAAAAACATTCAGTACTTC. This chain uses TRBV29-1 with TRBJ2-4; a weak D match, TRBD1 (7 bases). Germline lookup yields CDR1 SQVTM and CDR2 ANQGSEA. The V gene lost 4 bases and the J gene lost 4 bases, with 11 bases spanning the gap. CDR3 length: 13 residues.

In nucleotides, the CDR3 is TGTGCCACCAGTGACCCCGGGACTAGGGGCAATGAGCAGTACTTC. Translation: CATSDPGTRGNEQYF. The J gene is TRBJ2-5, the V gene TRBV24-1; TRBD2 matches at 8 bases. CDR1 and CDR2 (germline): KGHDR, SFDVKD. The CDR3 is made up of 15 amino acids. J gave up 11 bases and V 4 bases, and 14 bases lay outside the gene matches.

The V and J genes are TRBV4-2 and TRBJ2-7; 11 bases are shared with TRBD2. The V segment lost 0 bases and the J segment 6 bases; nucleotides outside the gene matches: 7. The CDR3 extends over 16 amino acids. The germline V gene encodes CDR1 LGHNA and CDR2 YNFKEQ. Here the CDR3 reads CASSQEIAGGIGEQYF. DNA of the CDR3: TGTGCCAGCAGCCAAGAAATAGCGGGGGGGATTGGCGAGCAGTACTTC.

The count of this clonotype is one. The V call is TRBV10-3, the J call TRBJ2-5, with D perhaps matching TRBD2 (6 bases). The DNA end lines up better with TRBJ2-7; the J call may be wrong. CDR3 size: 12 residues. Germline assignment: CDR1 ENHRY and CDR2 SYGVKD. The CDR3 is CAIRTGDSEQYF. In DNA form, the CDR3 reads TGTGCCATCAGGACGGGGGACTCCGAGCAGTACTTC.

The chain joins TRBV7-8 to TRBJ2-5; D tentatively reads TRBD1 or TRBD2 (7 bases each). The DNA end lines up better with TRBJ2-7; the J call may be wrong. The length of the CDR3 is 14 residues. Looked up from germline, CDR1 is SGHVS and CDR2 is FQNEAQ. The CDR3 sequence: CASSTGTAGYEQYF. The CDR3 DNA is TGTGCCAGCAGCACCGGGACAGCGGGGTACGAGCAGTACTTC.

The chain uses TRBV14 and TRBJ2-1; the D call may be TRBD1 or TRBD2 (5 bases each). Per the germline V gene, CDR1 is SGHDN and CDR2 is FVKESK. This CDR3 comprises 15 residues. Deletions cut 1 base from V and 2 bases from J, with 9 bases between. The CDR3 loop is CASSQVGRPYNEQFF. In DNA, the CDR3 is TGTGCCAGCAGCCAAGTGGGACGGCCCTACAATGAGCAGTTCTTC. Using reference TRBV14 and TRBJ2-1 for the parts outside the CDR3, the full variable domain is EAGVTQFPSHSVIEKGQTVTLRCDPISGHDNLYWYRRVMGKEIKFLLHFVKESKQDESGMPNNRFLAERTGGTYSTLKVQPAELEDSGVYFCASSQVGRPYNEQFFGPGTRLTVL.

The V gene is TRBV5-6, the J gene TRBJ2-1; D is unclear. The germline V gene encodes CDR1 SGHDT and CDR2 YYEEEE. This CDR3 contains 13 residues. V was clipped by 0 bases and J by 7 bases, with 8 bases between them. CDR3 coding DNA: TGTGCCAGCAGCTTGGTCCGGGTGAATGAGCAGTTCTTC. Its protein is CASSLVRVNEQFF.

This clonotype was counted once. J is TRBJ1-5 and V is TRBV4-3; no reliable D call. Between the trimmed V and J ends, which lost 0 bases and 3 bases, there was a span of 9 bases. From germline, CDR1 is LGHNA and CDR2 YSLEER. The CDR3 length is 15 residues. CDR3 protein: CASSQDWADNQPQHF. In nucleotides, the CDR3 is TGCGCCAGCAGCCAAGATTGGGCGGACAATCAGCCCCAGCATTTT.

The gene calls are TRBV4-3 and TRBJ2-7; D is undetermined. In germline, CDR1 is LGHNA, CDR2 YSLEER. This CDR3 comprises 13 residues. V lost 2 bases and J lost 3, with 8 bases in between. This CDR3 reads CASSQFNSYEQYF. The CDR3 nucleotides read TGCGCCAGCAGCCAATTCAACAGCTACGAGCAGTACTTC.

This chain uses TRBV5-6 with TRBJ1-6; 12 bases line up with TRBD1. Germline V gene data show CDR1 as SGHDT and CDR2 as YYEEEE. The CDR3 length is 15 residues. V lost 4 bases and J lost 10; bases outside the gene matches: 6. The CDR3 here is CASSPTGTGGSPLHF. CDR3 sequence (DNA): TGTGCCAGCAGCCCTACCGGGACAGGGGGCTCACCCCTCCACTTT.

This chain links TRBV6-5 with TRBJ2-5; D is perhaps TRBD1 (5 bases). This CDR3 has 14 residues. Between the trimmed V and J ends, which lost 8 bases and 13 bases, there was a span of 26 bases. CDR1 is MNHEY, CDR2 SVGAGI, per germline. The CDR3 loop is CASGPRADSLNRYF. In nucleotides, the CDR3 is TGTGCCAGCGGTCCTCGGGCCGACAGTCTCAACCGGTACTTC.

The rearrangement links TRBV25-1 to TRBJ2-5; maybe TRBD1 (6 bases). The CDR3 runs to 15 residues. Germline loops: CDR1 MGHDK, CDR2 SYGVNS. The V and J ends lost 1 base and 4 bases respectively, with 13 bases between them. The CDR3 region is CASSEWGRGGETQYF. CDR3 in DNA: TGTGCCAGCAGTGAATGGGGGCGAGGCGGAGAGACCCAGTACTTC.

This clonotype was recorded a few times. V is TRBV10-3 and J is TRBJ2-7; the D gene is possibly TRBD1 (5 bases). Germline CDR1 and CDR2: ENHRY and SYGVKD. The V gene lost 0 bases and the J gene lost 3 bases, with 12 bases spanning the gap. CDR3 length: 15 amino acids. CDR3 protein: CAISESNRLGYEQYF. The CDR3, as DNA: TGTGCCATCAGTGAGTCGAACAGGTTGGGCTACGAGCAGTACTTC.

V usage is TRBV7-9 and J usage is TRBJ1-2; D may be TRBD1 (6 bases). Trimming pared 5 bases from V and 6 bases from J, leaving 13 bases between. The CDR3 runs 13 residues. Germline CDR1 SEHNR, CDR2 FQNEAQ (reference sequence). The CDR3 is CASSVDGDNGYTF. The DNA for the CDR3 is TGTGCCAGCAGCGTAGATGGGGACAATGGCTACACCTTC.

This clonotype came up once. The chain couples TRBV5-5 to TRBJ2-2; D unresolved. CDR3 size: 15 residues. The germline gives CDR1 SGHKS, CDR2 YYEKEE (reference sequence). V was cut by 4 bases and J by 5 bases, with 15 bases left in between. This chain's CDR3 is CASSPRLGWTGELFF. The CDR3 coding sequence is TGTGCCAGCAGCCCCCGTCTGGGGTGGACCGGGGAGCTGTTTTTT.

The chain is built from TRBV27 and TRBJ1-2, with 7 bases lining up with TRBD1. CDR1 and CDR2 (germline): MNHEY, SMNVEV (reference sequence). CDR3 length: 17 residues. J lost 3 bases, V lost 5 bases, and 15 bases had no gene match. The CDR3 nucleotides read TGTGCCAGCAGTACCCTTGGGAGGGGGCCCTTGGACTATGGCTACACCTTC. Residues: CASSTLGRGPLDYGYTF.